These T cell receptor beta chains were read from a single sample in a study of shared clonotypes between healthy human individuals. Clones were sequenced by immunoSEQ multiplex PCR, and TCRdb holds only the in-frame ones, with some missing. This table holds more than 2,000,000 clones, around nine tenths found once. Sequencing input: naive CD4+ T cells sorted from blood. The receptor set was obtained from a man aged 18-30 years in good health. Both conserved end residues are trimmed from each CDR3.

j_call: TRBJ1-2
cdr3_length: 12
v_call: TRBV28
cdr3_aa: ASSYGGQGYGYT

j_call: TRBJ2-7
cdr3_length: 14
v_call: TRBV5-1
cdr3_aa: ASSSTPFGSSYEQY

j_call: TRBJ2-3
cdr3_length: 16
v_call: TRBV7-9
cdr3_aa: ASSLAPGQFLGTDTQY

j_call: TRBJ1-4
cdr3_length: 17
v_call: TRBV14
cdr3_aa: ASSQELTGGYPTNEKLF

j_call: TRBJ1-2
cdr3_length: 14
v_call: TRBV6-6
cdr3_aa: ASSGQKVSLNYGYT

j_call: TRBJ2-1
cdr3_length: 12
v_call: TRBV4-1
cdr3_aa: ASSQAPRDNEQF

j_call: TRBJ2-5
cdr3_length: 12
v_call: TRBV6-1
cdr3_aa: ASRTGQIRETQY

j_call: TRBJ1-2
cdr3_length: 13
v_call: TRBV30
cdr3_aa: AWSLTRRNFDGYT

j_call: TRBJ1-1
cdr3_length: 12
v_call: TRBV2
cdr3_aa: ASSATPQKVEAF

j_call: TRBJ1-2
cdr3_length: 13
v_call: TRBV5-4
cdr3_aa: ASSFGSGTAYGYT

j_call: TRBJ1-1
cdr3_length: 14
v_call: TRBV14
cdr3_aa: ASSQDRPGGFGEAF

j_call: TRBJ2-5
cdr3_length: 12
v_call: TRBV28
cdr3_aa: ASSRLVEGKTQY

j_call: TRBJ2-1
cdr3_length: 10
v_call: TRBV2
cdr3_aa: ASSEDSGEQF

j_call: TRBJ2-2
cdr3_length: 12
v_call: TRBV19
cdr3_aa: ASAPGPEAGELF

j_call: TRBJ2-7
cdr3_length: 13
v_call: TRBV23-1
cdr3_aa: ASPRPSGPSYEQY

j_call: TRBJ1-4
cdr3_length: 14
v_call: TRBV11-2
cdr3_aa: ASSETRQGGTEKLF

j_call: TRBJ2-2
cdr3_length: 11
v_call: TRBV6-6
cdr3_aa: ASSYAAAQGLF

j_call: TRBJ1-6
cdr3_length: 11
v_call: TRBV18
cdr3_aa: ASSPGNNSPLH

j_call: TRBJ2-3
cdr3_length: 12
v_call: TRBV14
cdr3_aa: ASSHGQFTDTQY

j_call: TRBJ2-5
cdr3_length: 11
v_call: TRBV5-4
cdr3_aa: ASSSDLQETQY

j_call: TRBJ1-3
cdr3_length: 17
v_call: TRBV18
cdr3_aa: ASSLLRLQGQSSGNTIY

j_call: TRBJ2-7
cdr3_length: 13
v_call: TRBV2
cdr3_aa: ASIELAGGAYEQY

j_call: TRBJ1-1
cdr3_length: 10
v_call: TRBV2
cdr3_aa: ATRGRVTEAF

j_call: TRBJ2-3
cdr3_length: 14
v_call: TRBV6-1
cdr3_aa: ASSEGTGASTDTQY

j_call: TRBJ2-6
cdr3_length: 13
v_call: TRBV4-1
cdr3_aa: ASSQGQSGANVLT

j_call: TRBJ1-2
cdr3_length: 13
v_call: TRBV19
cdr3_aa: ASSRTWGAEDGYT

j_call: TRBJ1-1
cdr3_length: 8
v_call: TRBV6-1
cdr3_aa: AAEEFEAF

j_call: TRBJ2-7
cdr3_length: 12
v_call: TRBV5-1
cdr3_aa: ASSFARGDGEQY

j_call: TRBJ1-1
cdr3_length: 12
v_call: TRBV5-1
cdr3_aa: ASSRDSMDTEAF

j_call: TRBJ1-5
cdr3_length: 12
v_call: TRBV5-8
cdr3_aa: ASSQRGLNQPQH

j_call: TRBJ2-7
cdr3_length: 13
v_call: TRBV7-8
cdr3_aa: ASSVDAGGNYEQY

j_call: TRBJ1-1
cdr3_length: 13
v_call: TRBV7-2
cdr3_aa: ASSHPRALNTEAF

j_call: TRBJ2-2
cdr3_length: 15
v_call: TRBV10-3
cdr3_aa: AISLTSGGTNTGELF

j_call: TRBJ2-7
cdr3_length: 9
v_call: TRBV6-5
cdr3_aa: ASSTHTEQY

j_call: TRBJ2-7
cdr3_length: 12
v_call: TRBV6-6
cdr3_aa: ASSSGGGRGEQY

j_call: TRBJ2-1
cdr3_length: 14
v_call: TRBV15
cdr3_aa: ATSTQGQGIVNEQF

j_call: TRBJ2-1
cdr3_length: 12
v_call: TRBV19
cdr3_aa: ASTERWEVNEQF

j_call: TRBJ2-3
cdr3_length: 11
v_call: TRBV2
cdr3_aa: ASSDNRVDTQY

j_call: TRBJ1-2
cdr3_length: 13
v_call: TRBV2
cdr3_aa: ASSERQEGAYGYT

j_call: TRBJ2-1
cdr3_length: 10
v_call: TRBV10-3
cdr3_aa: ATGTGINEQF

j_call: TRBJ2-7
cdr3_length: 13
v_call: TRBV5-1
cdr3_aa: ASSLFAGVTYEQY

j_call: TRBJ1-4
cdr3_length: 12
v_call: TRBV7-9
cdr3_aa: ASSLTGLYEKLF

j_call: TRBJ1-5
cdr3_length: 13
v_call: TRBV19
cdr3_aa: ASSIGRGGSQPQH

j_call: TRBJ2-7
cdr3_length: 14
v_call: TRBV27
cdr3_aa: ASSSGAGGPINEQY

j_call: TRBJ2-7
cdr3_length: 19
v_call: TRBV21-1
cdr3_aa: ASSRPPKVDRTGRSSYEQY

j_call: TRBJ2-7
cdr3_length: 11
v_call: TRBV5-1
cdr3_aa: ASSFDRGREQY

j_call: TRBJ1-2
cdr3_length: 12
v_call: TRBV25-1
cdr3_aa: ASSESGFHYGYT

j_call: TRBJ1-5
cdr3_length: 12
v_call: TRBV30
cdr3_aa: AFSGGNLYQPQH

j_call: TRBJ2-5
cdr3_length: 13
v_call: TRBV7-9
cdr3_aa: ASSRGQGVEETQY

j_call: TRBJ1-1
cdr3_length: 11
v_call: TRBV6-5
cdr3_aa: ASSYRRGTEAF

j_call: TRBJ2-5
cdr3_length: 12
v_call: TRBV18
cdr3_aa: ASSPPRDGETQY

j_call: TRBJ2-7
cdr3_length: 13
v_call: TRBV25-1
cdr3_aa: ASSGWTPDSYEQY

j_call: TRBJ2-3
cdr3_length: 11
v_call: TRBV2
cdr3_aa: ASTGLGTDTQY

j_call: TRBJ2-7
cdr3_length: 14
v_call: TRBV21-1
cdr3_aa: ASSNPQLAGSYEQY

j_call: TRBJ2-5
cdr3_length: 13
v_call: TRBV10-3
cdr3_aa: AVASSGGSQETQY